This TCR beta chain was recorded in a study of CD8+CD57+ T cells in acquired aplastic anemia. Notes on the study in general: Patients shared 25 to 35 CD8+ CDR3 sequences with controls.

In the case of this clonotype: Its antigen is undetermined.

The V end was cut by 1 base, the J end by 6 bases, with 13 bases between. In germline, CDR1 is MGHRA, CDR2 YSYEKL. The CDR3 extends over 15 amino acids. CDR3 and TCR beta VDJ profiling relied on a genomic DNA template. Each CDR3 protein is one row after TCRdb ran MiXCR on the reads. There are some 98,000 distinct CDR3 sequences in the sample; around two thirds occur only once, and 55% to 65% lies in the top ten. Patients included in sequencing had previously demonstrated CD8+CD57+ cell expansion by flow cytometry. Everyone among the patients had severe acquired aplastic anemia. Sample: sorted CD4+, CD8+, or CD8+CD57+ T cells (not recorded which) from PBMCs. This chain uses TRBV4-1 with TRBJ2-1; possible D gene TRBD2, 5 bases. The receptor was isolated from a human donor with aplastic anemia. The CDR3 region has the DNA TGCGCCAGCAGCCAAGGGTTGAGGGAAATCAATGAGCAGTTCTTC. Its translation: CASSQGLREINEQFF.